This T cell receptor beta chain was sequenced during a study of blood T cell repertoires in COVID-19. Study-wide context: Both acute and convalescent COVID-19 samples were obtained from the United States, Italy and Spain. Sources were T cells, B-cell-depleted T cells, or PBMCs; the material itself was cDNA or gDNA.

Using immunoSEQ multiplex PCR, the repertoire was profiled, and TCRdb retains in-frame clones only, with some absent. The sample lists approximately 250,000 clones, 75% to 90% occurring once. In germline, CDR1 is MNHEY, CDR2 SVGAGI. V was pared by 5 bases and J by 3 bases, with 10 bases between. The CDR3 covers 14 residues. The sequence derives from a human donor in a cohort sampled during active COVID-19. The genes are TRBV6-5 and TRBJ1-4; tentative D call: TRBD1 (5 bases). The sequenced sample was peripheral blood. CDR3 nucleotides: TGTGCCAGCAGTATGGACACAGCTAATGAAAAACTGTTTTTT. Residues: CASSMDTANEKLFF.